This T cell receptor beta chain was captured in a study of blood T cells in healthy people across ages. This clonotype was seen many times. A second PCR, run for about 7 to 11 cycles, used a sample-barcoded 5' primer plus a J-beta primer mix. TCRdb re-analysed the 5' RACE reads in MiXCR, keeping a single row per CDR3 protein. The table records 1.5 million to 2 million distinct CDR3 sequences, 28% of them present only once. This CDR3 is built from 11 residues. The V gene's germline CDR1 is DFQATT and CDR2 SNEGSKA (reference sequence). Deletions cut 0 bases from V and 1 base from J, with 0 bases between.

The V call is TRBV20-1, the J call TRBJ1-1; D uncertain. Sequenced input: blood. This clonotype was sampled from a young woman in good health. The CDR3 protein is CSARENTEAFF. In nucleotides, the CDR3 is TGCAGTGCTAGAGAGAACACTGAAGCTTTCTTT.